Only a few counts were recorded for the clone carrying this T cell receptor (beta chain). Libraries were prepared by immunoSEQ multiplex PCR; TCRdb keeps only in-frame clonotypes and omits some of them. The sample carries 57,000 or so clones, around 84% recorded once. This CDR3 has 13 residues. Germline assignment: CDR1 LNHDA and CDR2 SQIVND (reference sequence). V lost 3 bases, J lost 6 bases, and 8 bases lay in between. The data belong to a study of OX40 agonist ivuxolimab in advanced cancers. The sample in question was CD4+ or CD8+ T cells sorted from blood, obtained in a trial of the OX40 agonist ivuxolimab. This chain joins TRBV19 and TRBJ2-2, with D hard to call. This TCR was sampled from an adult with an advanced solid tumor such as melanoma, head and neck, liver or kidney cancer. The CDR3 spells CASSIHPPGELFF. CDR3 nucleotide sequence: TGTGCCAGTAGTATCCACCCTCCCGGGGAGCTGTTTTTT.